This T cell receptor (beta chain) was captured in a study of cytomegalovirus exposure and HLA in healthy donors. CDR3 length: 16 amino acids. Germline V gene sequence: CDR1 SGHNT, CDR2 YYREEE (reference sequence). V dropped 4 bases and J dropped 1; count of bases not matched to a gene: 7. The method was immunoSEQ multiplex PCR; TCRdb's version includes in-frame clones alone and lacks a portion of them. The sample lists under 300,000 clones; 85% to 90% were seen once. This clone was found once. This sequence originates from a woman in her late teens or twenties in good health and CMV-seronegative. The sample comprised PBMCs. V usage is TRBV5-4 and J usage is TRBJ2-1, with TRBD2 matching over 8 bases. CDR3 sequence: CASSGTSGFSYNEQFF. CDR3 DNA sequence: TGTGCCAGCAGCGGTACTAGCGGTTTTTCCTACAATGAGCAGTTCTTC.